The rows below give T cell receptor beta chains drawn from one sample of a study of cytomegalovirus exposure and HLA in healthy donors. TCRdb keeps only in-frame clones here, not all; method: immunoSEQ multiplex PCR. This listing includes around 75,000 clones. The sequenced sample was PBMCs. These receptors were collected from a man aged 50 to 59 in good health and CMV-seropositive. The CDR3 runs from the conserved cysteine through the conserved F or W. Each record gives: D gene, J gene, V gene, CDR3 DNA, CDR3 protein. D genes are given only for firm matches.

NA	TRBJ2-3	TRBV2	TGTGCCAGCAGTGAAGCGCGCGCTAGCACAGATACGCAGTATTTT	CASSEARASTDTQYF
NA	TRBJ1-5	TRBV4-1	TGCGCCAGCAGCCAAGATCTCACTCTGAGAGGGGACACCAGCAATCAGCCCCAGCATTTT	CASSQDLTLRGDTSNQPQHF
NA	TRBJ1-4	TRBV7-9	TGTGCCAGCAGCTTAGCGGCGGGGGGAGAAAAACTGTTTTTT	CASSLAAGGEKLFF
NA	TRBJ1-2	TRBV4-1	TGCGCCAGCAGCCAAGAAAGCCACTATGGCTACACCTTC	CASSQESHYGYTF
TRBD1	TRBJ1-1	TRBV7-9	TGTGCCAGCAGCTTAGGGGGACAGGGAACTGAAGCTTTCTTT	CASSLGGQGTEAFF
NA	TRBJ2-7	TRBV18	TGTGCCAGCTCACCTCTATCCTACGAGCAGTACTTC	CASSPLSYEQYF
NA	TRBJ2-7	TRBV11-2	TGTGCCAGCAGCTTAGGAGTTCCCGGGAACTCCTACGAGCAGTACTTC	CASSLGVPGNSYEQYF
NA	TRBJ1-2	TRBV2	TGTGCCAGCAGTGAGAGAATGGACTATGGCTACACCTTC	CASSERMDYGYTF
TRBD1	TRBJ2-7	TRBV10-3	TGTGCCATCAGTGTCGGGACAGGGGGAAGTTATGGGCAGTACTTC	CAISVGTGGSYGQYF
NA	TRBJ2-1	TRBV18	TGTGCCAGCTCGGAGGGGGCAGGCGAGCAGTTCTTC	CASSEGAGEQFF
NA	TRBJ2-5	TRBV18	TGTGCCAGCTCTCTTTATCGAGGGGAGACCCAGTACTTC	CASSLYRGETQYF
NA	TRBJ2-1	TRBV19	TGTGCCAGTAGTTTAGGATCTAACAATGAGCAGTTCTTC	CASSLGSNNEQFF
NA	TRBJ2-5	TRBV7-3	TGTGCCAGCAGCTTAACAGGCCTCGCGGCGGAGACCCAGTACTTC	CASSLTGLAAETQYF
NA	TRBJ1-5	TRBV30	TGTGCCTGGAGTGCTGGACAGTCCAATCAGCCCCAGCATTTT	CAWSAGQSNQPQHF
TRBD1	TRBJ2-7	TRBV10-2	TGCGCCAGCGCGACCTTAACAGGGGGCAACGAGCAGTACTTC	CASATLTGGNEQYF
TRBD1	TRBJ1-2	TRBV28	TGTGCCAGCAGTTTATTAGGGACAGGGGGCGTTGGCTACACCTTC	CASSLLGTGGVGYTF
NA	TRBJ1-1	TRBV14	TGTGCCAGCAGTATACAGGGCTTTGGGATGAACACTGAAGCTTTCTTT	CASSIQGFGMNTEAFF